These T cell receptor beta chains were read from a single sample in a study of shared clonotypes between healthy human individuals. This table comes from immunoSEQ multiplex PCR, and its TCRdb copy is limited to in-frame clones, with some not included. The table lists about a million clones, approximately 80% of them singletons. Input material: memory CD4+ T cells sorted from blood. The receptors here all came from a man between 18 and 29 years old in good health. CDR3s leave out the opening cysteine and the closing phenylalanine or tryptophan.

>TRBV5-4
ASSSTGTWNTEAF
>TRBV11-2
ASSGWTQY
>TRBV30
AYQRATPAGDTQY
>TRBV30
AVDWIGTGNTGELF
>TRBV18
ASSPNVATEAF
>TRBV7-2
ASSLGSGSYNEQF
>TRBV7-2
ASSVWQGSGNTIY
>TRBV27
ASSPSSGFNYGYT
>TRBV20-1
SASRRDGYT
>TRBV25-1
ASSVFSGDYNEQF
>TRBV23-1
ASRNRPPGGTGELF
>TRBV5-4
ASSLEKGQARRYEQY
>TRBV29-1
SPGGRGKGNYGYT
>TRBV6-1
ASNSFEQF
>TRBV6-5
ASSTGLGEQF
>TRBV5-6
ASSLRREYTDTQY
>TRBV5-1
ASSSLTWDSDNSPLH
>TRBV19
ASKLAGTDVADTQY
>TRBV7-8
ASRNFRDEQF
>TRBV14
ASSQNQETQY
>TRBV27
ASSVLAGPYEQY
>TRBV6-6
ASSKSTGHEQY
>TRBV5-5
ASYPSGTCEQY
>TRBV27
ASSPGTTEGSPLH
>TRBV10-3
AISAQGGSPLH
>TRBV11-2
ASSFWAREETQY
>TRBV4-3
ASSPPGGGKILGTQY
>TRBV11-2
ASSLGYYQETQY
>TRBV11-2
ASSPRAVRGSGEQF
>TRBV11-2
ASSLLGAGPYEQY
>TRBV6-4
ASSVQENTEAF